Given below is one TCR beta chain in context. Germline-derived CDR1 and CDR2 are GTSNPN and SVGIG (reference sequence). There are 13 residues in the CDR3. V gave up 8 bases and J gave up 1 base, with 14 bases separating them. In the original analysis: How many nucleated cells were present was estimated from reference gene primer amplification. TCRdb's table, derived via immunoSEQ multiplex PCR, lists solely in-frame clones and lacks some. The V and J calls and clone size come from that table; D and trimming were worked out from the DNA. Of 250,000 to 300,000 clones in the sample, 70% to 90% were seen once. This entry belongs to a study of blood T cell repertoires in COVID-19. Across the study: The United States, Italy and Spain were the sources of the acute and convalescent COVID-19 samples.

The sequenced sample consisted of peripheral blood. The receptor's source is a woman in her 40s who had recovered from COVID-19. The rearrangement links TRBV30 to TRBJ2-5, with TRBD2 as a possible D gene (6 bases). This chain's CDR3 is CAGSRDSQETQYF. In DNA form, the CDR3 reads TGTGCCGGCTCCAGGGACTCCCAAGAGACCCAGTACTTC.